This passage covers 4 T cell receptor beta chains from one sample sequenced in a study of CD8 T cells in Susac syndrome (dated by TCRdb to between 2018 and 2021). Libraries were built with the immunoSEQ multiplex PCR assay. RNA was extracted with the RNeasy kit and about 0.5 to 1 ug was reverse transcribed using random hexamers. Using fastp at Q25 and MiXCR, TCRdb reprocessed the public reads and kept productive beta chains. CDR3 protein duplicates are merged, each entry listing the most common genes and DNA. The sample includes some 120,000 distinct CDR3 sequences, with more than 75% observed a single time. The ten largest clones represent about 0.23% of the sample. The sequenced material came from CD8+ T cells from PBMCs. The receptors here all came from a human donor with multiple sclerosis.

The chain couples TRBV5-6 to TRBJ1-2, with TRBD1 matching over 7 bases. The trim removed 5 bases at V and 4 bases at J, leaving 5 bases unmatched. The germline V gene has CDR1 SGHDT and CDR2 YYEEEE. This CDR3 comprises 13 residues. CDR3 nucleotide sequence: TGTGCCAGCAGAGGACAGGAGCTCTATGGCTACACCTTC. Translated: CASRGQELYGYTF.

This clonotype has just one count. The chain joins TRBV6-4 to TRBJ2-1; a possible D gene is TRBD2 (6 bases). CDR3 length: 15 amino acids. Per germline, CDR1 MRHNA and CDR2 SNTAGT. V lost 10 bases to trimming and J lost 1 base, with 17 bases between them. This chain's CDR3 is CATRTLAESYNEQFF. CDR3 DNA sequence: TGTGCCACTCGGACATTAGCGGAGTCCTACAATGAGCAGTTCTTC.

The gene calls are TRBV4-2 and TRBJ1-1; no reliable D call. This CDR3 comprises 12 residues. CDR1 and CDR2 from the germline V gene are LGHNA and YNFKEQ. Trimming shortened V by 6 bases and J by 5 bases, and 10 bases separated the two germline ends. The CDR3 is CASSHGGTEAFF. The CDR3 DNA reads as TGTGCCAGCAGTCATGGAGGGACTGAAGCTTTCTTT.

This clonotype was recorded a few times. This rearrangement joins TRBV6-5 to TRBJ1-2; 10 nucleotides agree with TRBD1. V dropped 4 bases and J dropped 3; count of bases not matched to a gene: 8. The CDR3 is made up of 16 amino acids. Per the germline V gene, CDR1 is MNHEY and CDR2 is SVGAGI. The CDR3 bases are TGTGCCAGCAGTTCACCCGGGACAGGGGAGGACTATGGCTACACCTTC. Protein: CASSSPGTGEDYGYTF.